The T cell receptor (beta chain) under discussion was sequenced for a study of CD8 T cells in ankylosing spondylitis. Overall study results and limits: Certain motif variants had earlier appeared in reactive arthritis synovial fluid and blood. Apparently characteristic of ankylosing spondylitis blood was a TCR beta motif (eight highly homologous variants).

With 1 base removed from V and 4 bases from J, the gap between germline ends came to 14 bases. CDR1 SGHTA and CDR2 FQGNSA come from the germline V gene. The CDR3 runs 15 residues. For this clonotype: Its specificity is unknown.

Making the TCR beta libraries involved quantitative 5'-RACE with molecular barcodes. In TCRdb, the 5' RACE reads were re-called with MiXCR into one record per CDR3 protein. Seen here are 700,000 or so distinct CDR3 sequences, around 20% observed once, and the top ten hold around a fifth. Input material: blood, either unsorted or a sorted T cell fraction (not recorded which). The rearrangement uses TRBV7-2 and TRBJ2-7; D not resolved. The TCR originated in a male donor with ankylosing spondylitis. CDR3 residues: CASSLEISTLYEQYF. CDR3 DNA sequence: TGTGCCAGCAGCTTAGAGATATCTACCCTTTACGAGCAGTACTTC.